Listed below are T cell receptor beta chains from one sample, sequenced in a study of beta chain features in type 1 diabetes. Some clones are missing from TCRdb's copy, which holds only in-frame ones; the method was immunoSEQ multiplex PCR. Of hundreds of thousands of clones in the sample, about 63% were seen once. Sequenced: naive CD4+ T cells from blood. These receptors were collected from a man aged 25-45 years in good health. CDR3s include the opening cysteine and the closing phenylalanine or tryptophan.

TRBJ2-7 TRBV7-9 CASIPSKAYEQYF
TRBJ2-3 TRBV30 CAWSILAGDTQYF
TRBJ2-5 TRBV10-3 CAISESQTQYF
TRBJ2-1 TRBV30 CAWSGGSGPYNEQFF
TRBJ1-1 TRBV30 CAWSVRRPTEAFF
TRBJ2-1 TRBV29-1 CSVEDQEKLSYNEQFF
TRBJ2-1 TRBV30 CAWSPRDWQFF
TRBJ2-5 TRBV29-1 CSGGGSKAETQYF
TRBJ2-1 TRBV25-1 CASSLPGLADNEQFF
TRBJ2-7 TRBV7-9 CASSEEHSYEQYF
TRBJ2-7 TRBV14 CASSRWGQGTYEQYF
TRBJ2-5 TRBV14 CASSQGREETQYF
TRBJ2-7 TRBV28 CASSWSFYEQYF
TRBJ2-1 TRBV29-1 CSVEDLVLAGLNEQFF
TRBJ2-3 TRBV5-4 CASSLTSDTQYF
TRBJ1-2 TRBV7-2 CASTSGPSNYGYTF